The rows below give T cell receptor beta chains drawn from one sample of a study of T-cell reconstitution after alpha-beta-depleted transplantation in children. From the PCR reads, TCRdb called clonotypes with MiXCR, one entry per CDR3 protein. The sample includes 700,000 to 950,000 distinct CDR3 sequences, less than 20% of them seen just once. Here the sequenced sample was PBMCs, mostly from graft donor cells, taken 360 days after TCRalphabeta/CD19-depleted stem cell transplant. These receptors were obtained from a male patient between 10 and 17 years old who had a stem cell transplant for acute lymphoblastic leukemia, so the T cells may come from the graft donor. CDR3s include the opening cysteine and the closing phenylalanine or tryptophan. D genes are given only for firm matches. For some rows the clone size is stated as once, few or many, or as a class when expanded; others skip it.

CDR3 protein: CASSTRTSGMVDEQFF
CDR3 DNA: TGCGCCAGCAGCACCAGGACTAGCGGGATGGTCGATGAGCAGTTCTTC
V gene: TRBV5-1
CDR3 length: 16
clone size: -
J gene: TRBJ2-1
D gene: TRBD2

CDR3 protein: CASSLTSGGAGELFF
CDR3 DNA: TGCGCCAGCAGCTTGACTAGCGGGGGCGCCGGGGAGCTGTTTTTT
V gene: TRBV5-1
CDR3 length: 15
clone size: -
J gene: TRBJ2-2
D gene: TRBD2

CDR3 protein: CASSGIGTATAYEQYF
CDR3 DNA: TGTGCCAGCAGCGGGATCGGGACGGCGACCGCCTACGAGCAGTACTTC
V gene: TRBV2
CDR3 length: 16
clone size: -
J gene: TRBJ2-7
D gene: -

CDR3 protein: CASSRGRRFDYEQYF
CDR3 DNA: TGTGCCAGCAGTCGGGGCAGACGGTTCGATTACGAGCAGTACTTC
V gene: TRBV28
CDR3 length: 15
clone size: few
J gene: TRBJ2-7
D gene: -

CDR3 protein: CASSTDPGGHIVF
CDR3 DNA: TGTGCCAGCAGCACCGATCCGGGAGGACACATAGTCTTT
V gene: TRBV9
CDR3 length: 13
clone size: few
J gene: TRBJ1-3
D gene: -

CDR3 protein: CASSGRGPNYGYTF
CDR3 DNA: TGCGCCAGCAGCGGCAGGGGTCCTAACTATGGCTACACCTTC
V gene: TRBV5-1
CDR3 length: 14
clone size: -
J gene: TRBJ1-2
D gene: -

CDR3 protein: CASSSPYPGQGYEQYF
CDR3 DNA: TGCGCCAGCAGCTCCCCCTACCCGGGACAGGGCTACGAGCAGTACTTC
V gene: TRBV5-1
CDR3 length: 16
clone size: -
J gene: TRBJ2-7
D gene: TRBD1

CDR3 protein: CASSSSRQGTDTQYF
CDR3 DNA: TGTGCCAGCAGCTCCAGTAGACAGGGGACAGATACGCAGTATTTT
V gene: TRBV7-8
CDR3 length: 15
clone size: many
J gene: TRBJ2-3
D gene: TRBD1

CDR3 protein: CSVRLAGRSYNEQFF
CDR3 DNA: TGCAGCGTTAGACTAGCGGGACGCTCCTACAATGAGCAGTTCTTC
V gene: TRBV29-1
CDR3 length: 15
clone size: -
J gene: TRBJ2-1
D gene: TRBD2

CDR3 protein: CASSQNRRKGDPYNEQFF
CDR3 DNA: TGCGCCAGCAGCCAGAACCGACGTAAGGGGGATCCCTACAATGAGCAGTTCTTC
V gene: TRBV4-1
CDR3 length: 18
clone size: few
J gene: TRBJ2-1
D gene: -

CDR3 protein: CASSVGQLQDTGELFF
CDR3 DNA: TGCGCCAGCAGCGTGGGACAACTCCAGGACACCGGGGAGCTGTTTTTT
V gene: TRBV5-1
CDR3 length: 16
clone size: many
J gene: TRBJ2-2
D gene: -

CDR3 protein: CASSPPFSGRSYEQYF
CDR3 DNA: TGTGCCAGCAGCCCCCCCTTTAGCGGGAGATCCTACGAGCAGTACTTC
V gene: TRBV7-9
CDR3 length: 16
clone size: few
J gene: TRBJ2-7
D gene: TRBD2

CDR3 protein: CASSLGTPLGNEQFF
CDR3 DNA: TGTGCCAGCAGTCTCGGGACACCCCTGGGCAATGAGCAGTTCTTC
V gene: TRBV12-3/TRBV12-4
CDR3 length: 15
clone size: many
J gene: TRBJ2-1
D gene: -

CDR3 protein: CASSVDRGTEAFF
CDR3 DNA: TGTGCCAGCAGCGTAGATCGCGGCACTGAAGCTTTCTTT
V gene: TRBV9
CDR3 length: 13
clone size: few
J gene: TRBJ1-1
D gene: -

CDR3 protein: CAIPKRLAGGRAAIGGQFF
CDR3 DNA: TGTGCCATCCCTAAGCGACTAGCGGGAGGGAGGGCTGCCATTGGGGGGCAGTTCTTC
V gene: TRBV11-2
CDR3 length: 19
clone size: once
J gene: TRBJ2-1
D gene: TRBD2

CDR3 protein: CASSWVRLAGGTDTQYF
CDR3 DNA: TGTGCCAGCAGCTGGGTCAGACTAGCGGGAGGGACAGATACGCAGTATTTT
V gene: TRBV7-6
CDR3 length: 17
clone size: -
J gene: TRBJ2-3
D gene: TRBD2

CDR3 protein: CASSLFRGATNEKLFF
CDR3 DNA: TGTGCCAGCAGTTTATTCCGGGGAGCAACTAATGAAAAACTGTTTTTT
V gene: TRBV12-3/TRBV12-4
CDR3 length: 16
clone size: -
J gene: TRBJ1-4
D gene: -

CDR3 protein: CASSHDDRVDGYTF
CDR3 DNA: TGTGCCAGCAGCCACGATGACAGGGTGGATGGCTACACCTTC
V gene: TRBV4-2
CDR3 length: 14
clone size: -
J gene: TRBJ1-2
D gene: TRBD1

CDR3 protein: CASSYSGRRVDTQYF
CDR3 DNA: TGTGCCAGCAGTTACTCGGGTCGCCGGGTGGATACGCAGTATTTT
V gene: TRBV6-2/TRBV6-3
CDR3 length: 15
clone size: few
J gene: TRBJ2-3
D gene: -

CDR3 protein: CAISVGLDYEQYF
CDR3 DNA: TGTGCCATCAGTGTTGGACTAGACTACGAGCAGTACTTC
V gene: TRBV10-3
CDR3 length: 13
clone size: -
J gene: TRBJ2-7
D gene: TRBD2

CDR3 protein: CASSLQGRQGQFF
CDR3 DNA: TGTGCCAGCTCACTCCAGGGAAGACAGGGGCAGTTCTTC
V gene: TRBV18
CDR3 length: 13
clone size: once
J gene: TRBJ2-1
D gene: TRBD1

CDR3 protein: CASSFPGQMRTRGMPEAFF
CDR3 DNA: TGTGCCAGCAGTTTTCCTGGACAGATGAGGACGAGAGGGATGCCTGAAGCTTTCTTT
V gene: TRBV28
CDR3 length: 19
clone size: -
J gene: TRBJ1-1
D gene: -

CDR3 protein: CASSDTGADTQYF
CDR3 DNA: TGTGCCAGCAGCGATACAGGGGCAGATACGCAGTATTTT
V gene: TRBV9
CDR3 length: 13
clone size: -
J gene: TRBJ2-3
D gene: TRBD1

CDR3 protein: CSAKTGSVYYGYTF
CDR3 DNA: TGCAGTGCCAAGACAGGGTCCGTCTACTATGGCTACACCTTC
V gene: TRBV20-1
CDR3 length: 14
clone size: -
J gene: TRBJ1-2
D gene: TRBD1

CDR3 protein: CASSLVGNYGYTF
CDR3 DNA: TGCGCCAGCAGCTTGGTCGGGAACTATGGCTACACCTTC
V gene: TRBV5-1
CDR3 length: 13
clone size: many
J gene: TRBJ1-2
D gene: -

CDR3 protein: CASSLGAHTDTQYF
CDR3 DNA: TGCGCCAGCAGCTTGGGGGCACACACAGATACGCAGTATTTT
V gene: TRBV5-1
CDR3 length: 14
clone size: -
J gene: TRBJ2-3
D gene: -

CDR3 protein: CASSHTGTATNQPQHF
CDR3 DNA: TGCGCCAGCAGCCATACCGGGACAGCTACTAATCAGCCCCAGCATTTT
V gene: TRBV4-1
CDR3 length: 16
clone size: -
J gene: TRBJ1-5
D gene: TRBD1

CDR3 protein: CASSLTGQIAYEQYF
CDR3 DNA: TGTGCCAGCAGTCTAACCGGACAGATCGCCTACGAGCAGTACTTC
V gene: TRBV6-1
CDR3 length: 15
clone size: many
J gene: TRBJ2-7
D gene: -

CDR3 protein: CATSDLNGRLYF
CDR3 DNA: TGTGCCACCAGTGATTTGAACGGCAGACTGTACTTC
V gene: TRBV24-1
CDR3 length: 12
clone size: -
J gene: TRBJ2-7
D gene: -

CDR3 protein: CASSLEVFSGASNEQYF
CDR3 DNA: TGCGCCAGCAGCTTGGAGGTTTTTAGCGGGGCTTCAAACGAGCAGTACTTC
V gene: TRBV5-1
CDR3 length: 17
clone size: -
J gene: TRBJ2-7
D gene: TRBD2

CDR3 protein: CASSELGGKEFF
CDR3 DNA: TGTGCCAGCAGCGAGTTGGGGGGGAAAGAGTTCTTC
V gene: TRBV5-5
CDR3 length: 12
clone size: few
J gene: TRBJ2-1
D gene: TRBD2

CDR3 protein: CAWSADTYNEQFF
CDR3 DNA: TGTGCCTGGAGTGCGGACACCTACAATGAGCAGTTCTTC
V gene: TRBV30
CDR3 length: 13
clone size: -
J gene: TRBJ2-1
D gene: -

CDR3 protein: CSVESPVSGGYTF
CDR3 DNA: TGCAGCGTTGAATCCCCGGTGTCGGGTGGCTACACCTTC
V gene: TRBV29-1
CDR3 length: 13
clone size: many
J gene: TRBJ1-2
D gene: -

CDR3 protein: CASRRYPGTGVYEQYF
CDR3 DNA: TGTGCCAGCAGAAGATACCCTGGGACAGGGGTCTACGAGCAGTACTTC
V gene: TRBV28
CDR3 length: 16
clone size: many
J gene: TRBJ2-7
D gene: TRBD1

CDR3 protein: CASSQVVNSLNEQFF
CDR3 DNA: TGTGCCAGCAGCCAAGTCGTTAACTCCCTTAATGAGCAGTTCTTC
V gene: TRBV3-1
CDR3 length: 15
clone size: few
J gene: TRBJ2-1
D gene: -

CDR3 protein: CSARGARQSSYEQYF
CDR3 DNA: TGCAGTGCTAGAGGAGCGAGACAGTCCTCCTACGAGCAGTACTTC
V gene: TRBV20-1
CDR3 length: 15
clone size: -
J gene: TRBJ2-7
D gene: -

CDR3 protein: CAWSPFNREGSPLHF
CDR3 DNA: TGTGCCTGGAGTCCCTTCAACAGAGAAGGGTCACCCCTCCACTTT
V gene: TRBV30
CDR3 length: 15
clone size: once
J gene: TRBJ1-6
D gene: -

CDR3 protein: CASFVTLVNTEAFF
CDR3 DNA: TGTGCCAGTTTCGTGACGCTTGTAAACACTGAAGCTTTCTTT
V gene: TRBV6-1
CDR3 length: 14
clone size: few
J gene: TRBJ1-1
D gene: -

CDR3 protein: CASSLQGAREAFF
CDR3 DNA: TGTGCCAGCAGCTTACAGGGGGCAAGGGAAGCTTTCTTT
V gene: TRBV5-5
CDR3 length: 13
clone size: -
J gene: TRBJ1-1
D gene: TRBD1

CDR3 protein: CASSQRLGVTNEKLFF
CDR3 DNA: TGTGCCAGCAGTCAACGACTCGGGGTTACTAATGAAAAACTGTTTTTT
V gene: TRBV12-3/TRBV12-4
CDR3 length: 16
clone size: few
J gene: TRBJ1-4
D gene: -

CDR3 protein: CASSPTSAPSSGNTIYF
CDR3 DNA: -
V gene: TRBV18
CDR3 length: 17
clone size: -
J gene: TRBJ1-3
D gene: -

CDR3 protein: CASKNPGQGNYEQYF
CDR3 DNA: TGTGCCAGCAAAAACCCGGGACAGGGGAATTACGAGCAGTACTTC
V gene: TRBV6-2/TRBV6-3
CDR3 length: 15
clone size: -
J gene: TRBJ2-7
D gene: TRBD1

CDR3 protein: CASSLGTLLDTGELFF
CDR3 DNA: TGCGCCAGCAGCTTGGGGACCCTGTTGGACACCGGGGAGCTGTTTTTT
V gene: TRBV5-1
CDR3 length: 16
clone size: -
J gene: TRBJ2-2
D gene: -

CDR3 protein: CASSHGSSGYEQYF
CDR3 DNA: TGTGCCAGCAGCCATGGGTCCTCGGGTTACGAGCAGTACTTC
V gene: TRBV4-2
CDR3 length: 14
clone size: many
J gene: TRBJ2-7
D gene: -

CDR3 protein: CASSSGGAGYEQYF
CDR3 DNA: TGTGCCAGCAGCTCCGGAGGGGCAGGGTACGAGCAGTACTTC
V gene: TRBV13
CDR3 length: 14
clone size: many
J gene: TRBJ2-7
D gene: -

CDR3 protein: CATSDSVMGQSETQYF
CDR3 DNA: TGTGCCACCAGTGATTCAGTCATGGGACAGTCGGAGACCCAGTACTTC
V gene: TRBV24-1
CDR3 length: 16
clone size: few
J gene: TRBJ2-5
D gene: TRBD1

CDR3 protein: CASSLTGVEQYF
CDR3 DNA: TGTGCCAGCAGCCTGACAGGGGTTGAGCAGTACTTC
V gene: TRBV9
CDR3 length: 12
clone size: many
J gene: TRBJ2-7
D gene: TRBD1

CDR3 protein: CSTSRPRGEFEAFF
CDR3 DNA: TGTTCCACCAGCAGACCTCGGGGGGAATTTGAAGCTTTCTTT
V gene: TRBV15
CDR3 length: 14
clone size: -
J gene: TRBJ1-1
D gene: -

CDR3 protein: CASSPGGEQYF
CDR3 DNA: TGCGCCAGCAGCCCGGGTGGCGAGCAGTACTTC
V gene: TRBV18
CDR3 length: 11
clone size: many
J gene: TRBJ2-7
D gene: -

CDR3 protein: CASSSGGRTGYTF
CDR3 DNA: TGTGCCAGCAGTAGCGGGGGACGGACTGGCTACACCTTC
V gene: TRBV12-3/TRBV12-4
CDR3 length: 13
clone size: few
J gene: TRBJ1-2
D gene: -

CDR3 protein: CASSIPTGRHGYTF
CDR3 DNA: TGTGCCAGTAGTATCCCGACAGGGCGGCATGGCTACACCTTC
V gene: TRBV19
CDR3 length: 14
clone size: -
J gene: TRBJ1-2
D gene: TRBD1

CDR3 protein: CSARSLRYPQETQYF
CDR3 DNA: TGCAGTGCTAGATCCCTTCGTTATCCCCAAGAGACCCAGTACTTC
V gene: TRBV20-1
CDR3 length: 15
clone size: -
J gene: TRBJ2-5
D gene: -

CDR3 protein: CASSLETSGSADTQYF
CDR3 DNA: TGCGCCAGCAGCTTGGAGACTAGCGGGAGCGCAGATACGCAGTATTTT
V gene: TRBV5-1
CDR3 length: 16
clone size: -
J gene: TRBJ2-3
D gene: TRBD2

CDR3 protein: CASSDRMDTEAFF
CDR3 DNA: TGTGCCAGCAGCGACAGGATGGACACTGAAGCTTTCTTT
V gene: TRBV9
CDR3 length: 13
clone size: -
J gene: TRBJ1-1
D gene: -

CDR3 protein: CASSLDPRNYEQYF
CDR3 DNA: TGTGCCAGCAGCTTAGATCCACGCAACTACGAGCAGTACTTC
V gene: TRBV7-2
CDR3 length: 14
clone size: -
J gene: TRBJ2-7
D gene: -

CDR3 protein: CAISETDSRAAKNIQYF
CDR3 DNA: TGTGCCATCAGTGAGACCGATTCGCGGGCAGCCAAAAACATTCAGTACTTC
V gene: TRBV10-3
CDR3 length: 17
clone size: many
J gene: TRBJ2-4
D gene: -

CDR3 protein: CASSPSLAGVTNEQFF
CDR3 DNA: TGTGCCAGCTCACCATCTCTAGCGGGAGTTACCAATGAGCAGTTCTTC
V gene: TRBV18
CDR3 length: 16
clone size: -
J gene: TRBJ2-1
D gene: TRBD2

CDR3 protein: CATAGLDEHGELFF
CDR3 DNA: TGTGCCACCGCGGGACTAGATGAACACGGGGAGCTGTTTTTT
V gene: TRBV27
CDR3 length: 14
clone size: few
J gene: TRBJ2-2
D gene: TRBD2

CDR3 protein: CASSQGGDTEAFF
CDR3 DNA: TGCGCCAGCAGCCAAGGGGGGGACACTGAAGCTTTCTTT
V gene: TRBV5-1
CDR3 length: 13
clone size: few
J gene: TRBJ1-1
D gene: -